This TCR beta chain originates from a study of cytomegalovirus exposure and HLA in healthy donors. The CDR3 extends over 14 amino acids. The germline gives CDR1 SNHLY, CDR2 FYNNEI. The J segment lost 6 bases and the V segment lost 1 base, leaving 2 bases of the junction unmatched. The study ran its PCR with 60 Vbeta and 13 Jbeta primers. Profiled with immunoSEQ multiplex PCR; TCRdb holds only in-frame clones, not every one. In the table there are around 200,000 clones, approximately 79% of which are singletons. Points on this clone: The target antigen is unknown.

Study-wide results and limits: Sequencing depth across donors, presence/absence analyses assumed, was roughly uniform.

The chain joins TRBV2 to TRBJ2-7; TRBD1 aligns across 11 bases. The TCR comes from a woman aged 18-35 years in good health and CMV-seronegative. Sequenced: PBMCs. The CDR3 region is CASSEGGTGGEQYF. CDR3 nucleotides: TGTGCCAGCAGTGAAGGGGGGACAGGGGGCGAGCAGTACTTC. The full variable domain, completed using reference TRBV2 and TRBJ2-7, is EPEVTQTPSHQVTQMGQEVILRCVPISNHLYFYWYRQILGQKVEFLVSFYNNEISEKSEIFDDQFSVERPDGSNFTLKIRSTKLEDSAMYFCASSEGGTGGEQYFGPGTRLTVT.